The 32 T cell receptor beta chains reported below all come from one sample, sequenced in a study of CD8 T cells in Susac syndrome. When the RNA was reverse transcribed, random hexamers were used with an input of about 0.45 to 1 ug. Using its own MiXCR run on the immunoSEQ multiplex PCR reads, TCRdb lists one record per CDR3 protein. The sample has approximately 280,000 distinct CDR3 sequences, 85% seen once. The sequenced material came from CD8+ T cells from PBMCs. The source of these receptors is a human donor with multiple sclerosis.

The chain uses TRBV7-9 and TRBJ2-5; possible D gene TRBD1, 6 bases. Between the trimmed V and J ends, which lost 5 bases and 3 bases, there was a span of 10 bases. The CDR3 sequence is 13 residues long. Germline lookup yields CDR1 SEHNR and CDR2 FQNEAQ (reference sequence). Here the CDR3 DNA reads TGTGCCAGCAGCACGACAGGTGAAGAGACCCAGTACTTC. Translation: CASSTTGEETQYF.

V gene TRBV10-3 combines with J gene TRBJ2-5; 10 bases map to TRBD2. With 10 bases clipped from V and 4 bases from J, the junction kept 18 bases outside the gene matches. The V gene's germline CDR1 is ENHRY and CDR2 SYGVKD. The CDR3 runs 17 residues. The CDR3 sequence is CATTTGRAGGPGETQYF. The CDR3 nucleotides are TGTGCCACCACGACGGGTCGAGCGGGAGGGCCAGGAGAGACCCAGTACTTC.

The CDR3: CASHRGNEQYF. In DNA, the CDR3 is TGTGCCAGCCATAGGGGGAACGAGCAGTACTTC. V and J are TRBV27 and TRBJ2-7; possibly TRBD1 for D (6 bases). Germline CDR1 and CDR2: MNHEY and SMNVEV (reference sequence). The CDR3 sequence is 11 residues long. The ends were cut back, 8 bases at V and 5 bases at J, with 10 bases in the middle.

This clonotype has just a few counts. The V and J genes are TRBV7-2 and TRBJ2-3; D possibly corresponds to TRBD1 (5 bases). Germline loops: CDR1 SGHTA, CDR2 FQGNSA. V was clipped by 3 bases and J by 2 bases, with 9 bases between them. This CDR3 comprises 14 residues. Here the CDR3 DNA reads TGTGCCAGCAGCTTCAGGGATTTCACAGATACGCAGTATTTT. It yields the protein CASSFRDFTDTQYF.

This CDR3 reads CASSTRTGLYTDTQYF. In nucleotides, the CDR3 is TGTGCCAGCAGTACCCGGACAGGACTATACACAGATACGCAGTATTTT. V gene TRBV27 combines with J gene TRBJ2-3, with D possibly being TRBD1 (7 bases). Trimming cost V 5 bases and J 2 bases, with 17 bases left between them. The CDR3 sequence is 16 residues long. Germline V gene lookup returns CDR1 MNHEY and CDR2 SMNVEV (reference sequence).

This chain uses TRBV6-5 with TRBJ2-1; D ambiguous. Germline values: CDR1 MNHEY, CDR2 SVGAGI. This CDR3 spans 16 amino acids. The ends were cut back, 0 bases at V and 4 bases at J, with 13 bases in the middle. In DNA form, the CDR3 reads TGTGCCAGCAGTTACTCCAGCGTCGGAACTTACAATGAGCAGTTCTTC. Translation: CASSYSSVGTYNEQFF.

V usage is TRBV23-1 and J usage is TRBJ2-5; 8 bases map to TRBD2. TRBV23-1 is flagged as an ORF with uncertain function. The CDR3 length is 17 residues. CDR3 DNA: TGCGTCGAAGCCTCGAGGCTAGCGGGCCCCTGGGGAGAGACCCAGTACTTC. Translation gives CVEASRLAGPWGETQYF.

V is TRBV5-6 and J is TRBJ2-1; perhaps TRBD1 as D (6 bases). The CDR3 contains 17 residues. Trimming removed 5 bases from V and 6 bases from J, with 24 bases in between. The germline V gene encodes CDR1 SGHDT and CDR2 YYEEEE. CDR3 in amino acids: CASRPTGIWSLGNEQFF. CDR3 nucleotides: TGTGCCAGCAGGCCTACAGGGATCTGGAGTTTAGGCAATGAGCAGTTCTTC.

The chain recombines TRBV5-5 with TRBJ2-3; no reliable D call. Germline CDR1 and CDR2: SGHKS and YYEKEE (reference sequence). V was clipped by 4 bases and J by 3 bases, with 6 bases between them. This CDR3 contains 12 residues. CDR3 region: CASSLETDTQYF. The CDR3 DNA is TGTGCCAGCAGCCTAGAGACAGATACGCAGTATTTT.

The rearrangement joins TRBV9 to TRBJ1-5, with 7 bases lining up with TRBD1. The V gene's germline CDR1 is SGDLS and CDR2 YYNGEE. V trimming: 1 base; J trimming: 4 bases; junction bases outside the gene matches: 5. The CDR3 totals 15 residues. CDR3 protein: CASSVSGTENQPQHF. The CDR3 DNA reads as TGTGCCAGCAGCGTATCGGGGACAGAGAATCAGCCCCAGCATTTT.

This chain connects TRBV10-3 to TRBJ2-7; D gene uncertain. The CDR3 runs to 12 residues. Deletions cut 2 bases from V and 5 bases from J, with 7 bases between. Germline CDR1 reads ENHRY; CDR2 reads SYGVKD. The CDR3 spells CAISEGENEQYF. For the CDR3, the DNA is TGTGCCATCAGTGAGGGAGAAAACGAGCAGTACTTC.

CDR3 protein: CATLGRATNYGYTF. The CDR3 DNA reads as TGCGCCACCCTGGGTAGGGCAACTAACTATGGCTACACCTTC. The chain has TRBV10-2 and TRBJ1-2; D not certain. V dropped 10 bases and J dropped 0 bases, with 15 bases sitting between them. The CDR3 extends over 14 amino acids. The germline V gene has CDR1 WSHSY and CDR2 SAAADI.

This clonotype was counted only a few times. The J gene is TRBJ2-1, the V gene TRBV12-3 or TRBV12-4; 8 bases map to TRBD2. The CDR3 is made up of 16 amino acids. Trimming cost V 5 bases and J 3 bases; bases outside gene matches: 9. CDR3 in DNA: TGTGCCAGCAGTCACGGGGGCCTAGCGGGCTACAATGAGCAGTTCTTC. Translating gives CASSHGGLAGYNEQFF.

V gene TRBV14 combines with J gene TRBJ2-7; maybe TRBD2 (6 bases). The germline V gene has CDR1 SGHDN and CDR2 FVKESK. V was clipped by 1 base and J by 2 bases, with 12 bases between them. The CDR3 length is 15 residues. CDR3 DNA: TGTGCCAGCAGCCAAGGAGCCGGGGGAACCTACGAGCAGTACTTC. As protein: CASSQGAGGTYEQYF.

The chain couples TRBV20-1 to TRBJ2-1; D remains unclear. Germline CDR1 reads DFQATT; CDR2 reads SNEGSKA (reference sequence). The germline V and J ends were trimmed by 5 bases and 4 bases, with 18 bases remaining between them. This CDR3 is 15 amino acids long. The CDR3 sequence is CSAPEGIAEYNEQFF. CDR3 DNA: TGCAGTGCTCCTGAAGGGATAGCAGAGTACAATGAGCAGTTCTTC.

CDR3: CASSLSDFGPYEQYF. CDR3 nucleotides: TGTGCCAGCAGTTTAAGTGACTTCGGCCCCTACGAGCAGTACTTC. The chain joins TRBV28 to TRBJ2-7; D is undetermined. Between the trimmed V and J ends, which lost 2 bases and 2 bases, there was a span of 13 bases. Germline loops: CDR1 MDHEN, CDR2 SYDVKM. The CDR3 loop spans 15 amino acids. Together with reference TRBV28 and TRBJ2-7, the CDR3 gives the full variable domain: DVKVTQSSRYLVKRTGEKVFLECVQDMDHENMFWYRQDPGLGLRLIYFSYDVKMKEKGDIPEGYSVSREKKERFSLILESASTNQTSMYLCASSLSDFGPYEQYFGPGTRLTVT.

The V and J genes are TRBV3-1 and TRBJ2-1, with 11 bases fitting TRBD2. With 1 base clipped from V and 10 bases from J, the junction kept 9 bases outside the gene matches. The germline V gene has CDR1 LGHDT and CDR2 YNNKEL (reference sequence). The CDR3 is made up of 16 amino acids. The CDR3 region has the DNA TGTGCCAGCAGCCAAGTGGGGGGACTAGCGGTTTCGGAGCAGTTCTTC. Translation: CASSQVGGLAVSEQFF.

The V and J genes are TRBV10-3 and TRBJ2-1, with D tentatively TRBD2 (6 bases). The CDR3 consists of 12 residues. Trimming removed 8 bases from V and 8 bases from J, with 13 bases in between. The germline V gene encodes CDR1 ENHRY and CDR2 SYGVKD. The CDR3 DNA is TGTGCCATCGGGGGTAGCGGAGATGAGCAGTTCTTC. Protein product: CAIGGSGDEQFF.

V usage is TRBV14 and J usage is TRBJ2-5; 14 bases line up with TRBD2. The CDR3 sequence is 19 residues long. V dropped 0 bases and J dropped 5; count of bases not matched to a gene: 11. From germline, CDR1 is SGHDN and CDR2 FVKESK. Written as DNA, the CDR3 is TGTGCCAGCAGCCAAGATCCCGGGACTAGCGGGAGATGGTGGGAGACCCAGTACTTC. Encoded protein: CASSQDPGTSGRWWETQYF. The variable domain in full, with the rest retrieved from reference TRBV14 and TRBJ2-5, is EAGVTQFPSHSVIEKGQTVTLRCDPISGHDNLYWYRRVMGKEIKFLLHFVKESKQDESGMPNNRFLAERTGGTYSTLKVQPAELEDSGVYFCASSQDPGTSGRWWETQYFGPGTRLLVL.

The chain carries TRBV27 and TRBJ1-1; D unclear. CDR3 length: 14 residues. Germline V CDR1 and CDR2: MNHEY, SMNVEV (reference sequence). The V end lost 9 bases, the J end lost 1 base, and 15 bases lay between the germline ends. The CDR3 loop reads CASWERPQNTEAFF. CDR3 coding DNA: TGTGCCAGTTGGGAGAGGCCACAGAACACTGAAGCTTTCTTT.

This chain links TRBV6-5 with TRBJ1-1; TRBD1 might be the D (6 bases). From germline, CDR1 is MNHEY and CDR2 SVGAGI. CDR3 length equals 11 residues. V was cut by 6 bases and J by 6 bases, with 8 bases left in between. CDR3 loop: CASRTGSEAFF. CDR3 coding DNA: TGTGCCAGCAGAACAGGGTCTGAAGCTTTCTTT.

The gene calls are TRBV28 and TRBJ1-1; the D is unclear. V lost 2 bases and J lost 5, with 9 bases in between. CDR1 and CDR2 (germline): MDHEN, SYDVKM. The CDR3 length is 13 residues. The chain's CDR3 is CASSLGLGTEAFF. In nucleotides, the CDR3 is TGTGCCAGCAGTTTAGGCTTGGGGACTGAAGCTTTCTTT.

This clonotype was picked up one time. The rearrangement joins TRBV5-1 to TRBJ1-2; TRBD1 might be the D (6 bases). The CDR3 runs 14 residues. Germline V gene sequence: CDR1 SGHRS, CDR2 YFSETQ. The V and J ends lost 3 bases and 1 base respectively, with 10 bases between them. This CDR3 reads CASSSQGGNYGYTF. DNA for the CDR3: TGCGCCAGCAGCTCACAGGGTGGTAACTATGGCTACACCTTC. Looking up the rest from reference TRBV5-1 and TRBJ1-2 gives the full variable domain: KAGVTQTPRYLIKTRGQQVTLSCSPISGHRSVSWYQQTPGQGLQFLFEYFSETQRNKGNFPGRFSGRQFSNSRSEMNVSTLELGDSALYLCASSSQGGNYGYTFGSGTRLTVV.

The sample holds one count of this clonotype. V gene TRBV29-1 combines with J gene TRBJ2-7, with D hard to call. V shed 6 bases and J shed 5 bases, with 14 bases lying between them. This CDR3 is built from 12 residues. Per the germline V gene, CDR1 is SQVTM and CDR2 is ANQGSEA. The CDR3 spells CSVVVVMNEQYF. The CDR3 nucleotides are TGCAGCGTCGTCGTGGTGATGAACGAGCAGTACTTC.

The CDR3 region is CASSLERGTQYF. CDR3 coding DNA: TGTGCCAGCAGCTTAGAAAGGGGCACGCAGTATTTT. The chain carries TRBV11-2 and TRBJ2-3, with a tentative D call TRBD1 (5 bases). CDR3 size: 12 residues. The germline V and J ends were trimmed by 0 bases and 9 bases, with 7 bases remaining between them. Germline lookup yields CDR1 SGHAT and CDR2 FQNNGV.

The gene calls are TRBV27 and TRBJ1-2; D gene ambiguous. Germline CDR1 reads MNHEY; CDR2 reads SMNVEV (reference sequence). This CDR3 has 16 amino acids. V gave up 0 bases and J gave up 5 bases, with 16 bases separating them. CDR3 bases: TGTGCCAGCAGTTTATCAAGGTCAGGAGCCCATTATGGCTACACCTTC. This codes for CASSLSRSGAHYGYTF.

J is TRBJ2-2 and V is TRBV28, with D uncertain. This CDR3 is built from 13 residues. In germline, CDR1 is MDHEN, CDR2 SYDVKM. The V gene lost 6 bases and the J gene lost 3 bases, with 8 bases spanning the gap. CDR3 DNA: TGTGCCAGCAGCTTAGGGTACACCGGGGAGCTGTTTTTT. Protein product: CASSLGYTGELFF. Together with reference TRBV28 and TRBJ2-2, the CDR3 gives the full variable domain: DVKVTQSSRYLVKRTGEKVFLECVQDMDHENMFWYRQDPGLGLRLIYFSYDVKMKEKGDIPEGYSVSREKKERFSLILESASTNQTSMYLCASSLGYTGELFFGEGSRLTVL.

The chain has TRBV19 and TRBJ1-1; possibly TRBD1 for D (5 bases). Germline lookup yields CDR1 LNHDA and CDR2 SQIVND (reference sequence). Trimming took 3 bases from V and 1 from J, leaving 6 bases between them. The CDR3 length is 13 residues. The CDR3 DNA is TGTGCCAGTAGTATGACAGCGAACACTGAAGCTTTCTTT. Translation: CASSMTANTEAFF.

The chain links TRBV6-1 to TRBJ1-6; D remains ambiguous. V lost 6 bases and J lost 0, with 12 bases in between. The CDR3 has 16 residues. The germline gives CDR1 MNHNS, CDR2 SASEGT. The CDR3 nucleotides read TGTGCCAGCAGACAACCCCCCAGCTCCTATAATTCACCCCTCCACTTT. Its protein product is CASRQPPSSYNSPLHF.

In this sample, this clonotype turned up a few times. The rearrangement links TRBV7-3 to TRBJ2-2; D not resolved. Per the germline V gene, CDR1 is SGHTA and CDR2 is FQGTGA. V lost 5 bases and J lost 6, with 7 bases in between. The CDR3 runs to 12 residues. CDR3 amino acids: CASSPAAGELFF. Written as DNA, the CDR3 is TGTGCCAGCAGCCCGGCCGCCGGGGAGCTGTTTTTT.

The gene calls are TRBV20-1 and TRBJ2-3; 7 bases map to TRBD1. The CDR3 length is 17 residues. CDR1 and CDR2 (germline): DFQATT, SNEGSKA (reference sequence). The V gene end was trimmed by 5 bases and the J gene end by 1 base; junction bases not matched to a gene: 15. CDR3 bases: TGCAGTGCTGACCTGGGCCCAAGGGGGCGGCGCACAGATACGCAGTATTTT. Translating it yields CSADLGPRGRRTDTQYF.

Points on this clonotype: A read error may produce the germline difference seen at one junction end. The genes are TRBV7-9 and TRBJ2-1; D assignment may be TRBD1 or TRBD2 (5 bases each). Germline-derived CDR1 and CDR2 are SEHNR and FQNEAQ (reference sequence). This CDR3 region has 11 residues. The CDR3 spells CASSLGGPLVF. In DNA form, the CDR3 reads TGTGCCAGCAGCTTAGGGGGACCCTTGGTCTTC.